This section outlines one T cell receptor (beta chain) sequence together with its context. A few counts support this clonotype. The antigen it binds to is not known. No base quality information exists; no much larger clone differs at one position. This entry is derived from a study of blood T cells in healthy people across ages (dated by TCRdb to 2015 to 2017). About the investigation overall: Template switching captured roughly one uniquely barcoded TCR beta cDNA molecule per two T cells in model experiments. To avoid experimental bias, donors of different ages were randomly spread across the sequencing lanes. Two additional independent replicas of 1 million unique cDNA reads from the same blood draw were analyzed for two donors (one aged 18 to 30 and one aged 80 or older). The study measured age-related changes in TCR beta repertoire diversity using deep sequencing normalized with unique cDNA molecular identifiers. Donors were grouped into four age groups: young (average approximately 15 years), middle-aged (approximately 41), aged (roughly 67) and long-lived (over 80). What the work shows at the level of the full study, not this receptor alone: The CMV infection status of donors was not known, potentially confounding age-related changes in expanded clonotypes. The long-lived group showed more naive CD4+ T cells, fewer expanded clones and increased TCR diversity than the aged group, suggesting age selection. There was a strong correlation between observed TCR beta diversity and the percentage of naive T cells measured by flow cytometry. Observed TCR beta diversity per million T cells fell roughly linearly with age, and a significant reduction was already apparent by age roughly 40. Because profiling used bulk unsorted PBMCs, naive and antigen-experienced compartments could not be compared conclusively. Estimates of total diversity from one million sequenced T cells were regarded as lower bounds and underestimates.

Systemically healthy Caucasian individuals from Russia, around 38 in total and aged about 6 to 90 years, were included as donors. Roughly 11 milliliters of peripheral blood were drawn from each donor into EDTA-treated Vacutainer tubes. Ficoll-Paque density-gradient centrifugation was used to isolate PBMCs, with at least 6 million obtained per sample. Total RNA was extracted from PBMCs with Trizol reagent, with at least 5.5 micrograms obtained per sample. For every donor, flow cytometry on a PBMC aliquot measured the percentage of naive CD45RAhigh/CD27high T cells. Library preparation used 5' RACE. The data were produced on an Illumina HiSeq 2500. A second PCR of roughly 7 to 11 cycles was performed with a sample-barcoded 5' primer and a J-beta primer mix. A template-switch 5' adaptor carrying 12 random nucleotides introduced a unique molecular identifier onto each TCR beta cDNA molecule. Each sample yielded at least 2.5 million CDR3-containing paired-end reads. All of the RNA was converted into first-strand cDNA using the Mint cDNA synthesis kit, with a TRBC-specific oligonucleotide serving as the primer. All cDNA was treated with uracil-DNA glycosylase and then went through a first 18-cycle PCR with the universal primers M1SS and BC2_uni_R. Processing in the source paper ran as follows. For normalization, 1 million high-quality reads, each with a distinct molecular identifier, were randomly selected from each sample. Instead of being binned into consensus sequences, reads with shared molecular identifiers were discarded. MiTCR, with a Q25 quality threshold and the strictest error-elimination algorithm, was used for CDR3 identification, clonotype clustering and error correction. Lower-bound total TCR beta diversity was estimated with a nonparametric unseen species model using Euler transformation. In TCRdb, the public reads were trimmed at Q25 with fastp and aligned with MiXCR, with productive beta chains retained. One record per CDR3 amino acid sequence lists the most common genes and DNA. The V and J calls were not made by the authors but by TCRdb's processing. The sample contains about 1,000,000 distinct CDR3 sequences, 45% of them found a single time. Under 20% of the sample is held by the ten biggest clonotypes.

The trim is 1 base for V and 7 bases for J, with a gap of 10 bases between the germline ends. The CDR3 starts with the cysteine, ends with the phenylalanine, and has 13 residues. Here the CDR3 DNA is all that survives: 39 bases in frame from base 1. Rearrangement joined TRBV12-3 or TRBV12-4 to TRBJ1-2; TRBD1 is a weak D gene call, 6 bases matching. The sequenced material came from blood. The TCR was taken from a woman aged 55 to 70 in good health. The bases read TGTGCCAGCAGTTTAGGGACAGCGGCTGGCTACACCTTC. Translated, it reads CASSLGTAAGYTF.